This note documents a single TCR beta chain sequence. This clone has a single count. This clone's antigen is unknown. The record has no base qualities; no much larger clone is one base away. This sample is drawn from a study of radiation and T cells in renal cell carcinoma (TCRdb year 2020). Broadly, across the study: In total, 50 to 60 samples underwent TCR beta sequencing: some 26 tumors plus 27 peripheral blood samples. The last blood draw happened 4 weeks after radiation, timed to coincide with nephrectomy. Across all 53 samples, 4,016,671 unique CDR3 nucleotide sequences, encoding 2,658,974 unique CDR3 amino acid sequences, were identified. Overall study outcomes, separate from this receptor: In blood, the top tumor clonotypes increased from baseline to 2 weeks after radiation and then shrank by 4 weeks, which suggests a temporary expansion of tumor-resident clones. Changes in the blood repertoire were not tracked past 4 weeks after treatment. Because no pretreatment tumor biopsies were available, whether clonotypes were present in the tumor at baseline could not be determined. Effects of radiation dose or scheduling on the TCR repertoire could not be addressed with the single-armed trial design.

Including cysteine and phenylalanine, the CDR3 has 13 amino acids. Just CDR3 DNA is preserved here, 39 bases in frame from base 1. CDR1 and CDR2, per the germline V gene, are MDHEN and SYDVKM. Deletion took 6 bases off V and 6 bases off J, with a span of 14 bases between the germline ends. Taken with the paper, the label for time point translates to: blood 4 weeks post-SBRT, at nephrectomy. The sample's treatment or condition label, decoded: 15 Gy SBRT to primary tumor, nephrectomy 4 weeks later. The samples were drawn from a clinical trial, where primary renal cell carcinomas were treated with 15 Gy of stereotactic body radiation therapy and then removed by nephrectomy 4 weeks afterward. To track tumor-enriched clonotypes, serial peripheral blood was sampled from radiation-treated patients at baseline and at 2 weeks and 4 weeks after SBRT. Renal cell carcinoma with clear cell pathology was present in all patients. Genomic DNA for TCR sequencing was prepared using the QIAamp DNA Blood Mini Kit (Qiagen). Only samples passing all quality control checks were included in the analyses.

Following the manufacturer's recommendations, the immunoSEQ kit was used to generate TCR beta libraries from genomic DNA. For library preparation, a first multiplex PCR was performed with proprietary primers, followed by a second PCR in which unique barcodes were added, and bead cleanups were performed after each round. Each sample batch included a kit-provided positive control reaction and a negative control reaction. The final libraries were assessed on an Agilent 4200 TapeStation D1000 ScreenTape, pooled by volume, and quantified by qPCR. Sequencing was performed on an Illumina NextSeq500 with a MidOutput 150-cycle cartridge, and 156 Read1 and 15 Index1 cycles were run with kit custom primers. The pooled library was loaded at roughly 0.96 pM, with an approximately 21% PhiX control spiked in. In the paper's pipeline: Vendor-processed data were analyzed in R, and a clonotype was defined as all T cells sharing the same CDR3 nucleotide sequence. For clone abundance analyses, frequencies were normalized to the 10,000 most abundant clones per sample. Before analysis, public T cell clones were removed, and these numbered fewer than six per sample on average. Tumor-enriched clonotypes and baseline blood-enriched clonotypes were defined as those with an abundance difference of at least 32-fold between compartments. A beta-binomial differential abundance model was used to identify clonotypes that expanded or contracted between blood time points. The Baroni-Urbani and Buser coefficient was used to measure tumor-blood repertoire similarity, and groups were compared with two-tailed Wilcoxon tests in R. The clones in this table, taken by TCRdb from immuneACCESS, are in-frame only. Not every clone is retained; where verified, under half of the shortfall comes from an unresolved V gene, and the cause of the rest is unknown. That table is the source of V, J and clone size, and D and trimming were worked out from the DNA. The table for this sample lists 150,000 to 200,000 clones; 88% of them were counted only once. Together, the top ten hold roughly 12% of the sample.

The rearrangement joined TRBV28 to TRBJ1-2; too little of a D gene remains to name it. This receptor was taken from a woman in her forties or fifties with renal cell carcinoma. The specimen comprised blood, sampled from a patient whose treatment included radiotherapy and nephrectomy. The CDR3 corresponds to CASRAAAGHGYTF. In nucleotides, the sequence is TGTGCCAGCAGGGCCGCAGCAGGTCATGGCTACACCTTC.